This record concerns one T cell receptor beta chain sequence. The germline gives CDR1 PRHDT, CDR2 FYEKMQ (reference sequence). The CDR3 is 15 amino acids. V dropped 1 base and J dropped 5; count of bases not matched to a gene: 6. Grouping used clinical history reported by participants in a survey and questionnaire. This record comes from a study of blood T cell repertoires in COVID-19. Method: immunoSEQ multiplex PCR; TCRdb's copy keeps in-frame clones and lacks some. The sample contains over 300,000 clones, around 89% of which appear only once. What was sequenced was PBMCs or T cells enriched from blood (not recorded which). The rearrangement uses TRBV13 and TRBJ2-3, with 7 bases fitting TRBD2. The clonotype comes from a woman aged 40-49 years who had recovered from COVID-19. CDR3 amino acids: CASSLEVSSGDTQYF. In DNA, the CDR3 is TGTGCCAGCAGCTTAGAGGTGTCTAGCGGAGATACGCAGTATTTT.